These 28 T cell receptor beta chains originate from one sample sequenced in a study of T cells in localized non-small cell lung cancer. The data were produced by immunoSEQ multiplex PCR, yet TCRdb's version contains in-frame clones alone and is incomplete. The sample holds tens of thousands of clones, 88% seen once. This specimen consisted of peripheral blood, obtained before any cancer treatment. These receptors were taken from a female donor over 55 with stage III squamous cell lung carcinoma.

This rearrangement joins TRBV18 to TRBJ2-7; 13 nucleotides match TRBD2. After removal of 0 bases from V and 3 bases from J, the junction contained 5 bases not matched to a gene. The CDR3 runs 17 residues. Germline CDR1 and CDR2: KGHSH and LQKENI. The CDR3 sequence is CASSPPSGTSGNYEQYF. The CDR3 coding sequence is TGTGCCAGCTCACCACCTTCCGGGACTAGCGGGAACTACGAGCAGTACTTC.

This clone has more than one count but fewer than ten. This sequence joins TRBV5-5 and TRBJ1-2, with D maybe TRBD1 (6 bases). CDR1 and CDR2 from the germline V gene are SGHKS and YYEKEE (reference sequence). The CDR3 has 13 amino acids. Trimming removed 3 bases at V and 13 bases at J, with 19 bases between. The DNA for the CDR3 is TGTGCCAGCAGCTCCGTGAGGCAGGGGCGCTTCACCTTC. Its protein is CASSSVRQGRFTF.

The rearrangement links TRBV2 to TRBJ1-5; D possibly corresponds to TRBD1 (6 bases). The V end was cut by 9 bases, the J end by 3 bases, with 9 bases between. The CDR3 sequence is 12 residues long. Germline-derived CDR1 and CDR2 are SNHLY and FYNNEI. The CDR3: CASTGPNQPQHF. Here the CDR3 DNA reads TGTGCCAGTACAGGGCCCAATCAGCCCCAGCATTTT.

The V and J genes are TRBV11-2 and TRBJ2-7; 8 bases map to TRBD1. Germline loops: CDR1 SGHAT, CDR2 FQNNGV. The CDR3 spans 15 residues. Trimming removed 5 bases from V and 4 bases from J; junction bases left unmatched: 10. CDR3 residues: CASSRWTGTGYEQYF. The DNA for the CDR3 is TGTGCCAGCAGCCGATGGACAGGGACCGGTTACGAGCAGTACTTC.

V and J are TRBV28 and TRBJ2-3, with TRBD2 matching over 10 bases. Germline V gene data show CDR1 as MDHEN and CDR2 as SYDVKM. V trimming: 8 bases; J trimming: 4 bases; junction bases outside the gene matches: 6. The CDR3 runs to 14 residues. CDR3 DNA: TGTGCCAGCGCGACTAGCGGGTACCCAGATACGCAGTATTTT. Protein product: CASATSGYPDTQYF.

The genes are TRBV4-1 and TRBJ1-2, with 8 bases that match TRBD1. Germline-derived CDR1 and CDR2 are MGHRA and YSYEKL. V was clipped by 1 base and J by 5 bases; unmatched bases: 0. The CDR3 covers 13 residues. The chain's CDR3 is CASSQGTGYGYTF. CDR3 bases: TGCGCCAGCAGCCAAGGGACAGGGTATGGCTACACCTTC.

The gene calls are TRBV5-6 and TRBJ1-4; D remains unclear. V was cut by 1 base and J by 4 bases, with 11 bases left in between. CDR3 length: 15 residues. From germline, CDR1 is SGHDT and CDR2 YYEEEE. The CDR3 loop reads CASSLSQRYNEKLFF. CDR3 sequence (DNA): TGTGCCAGCAGCTTGTCACAACGGTATAATGAAAAACTGTTTTTT.

V and J are TRBV7-9 and TRBJ2-7, with D possibly TRBD1 on 6 matching bases. CDR1 is SEHNR and CDR2 is FQNEAQ in the germline V gene (reference sequence). V dropped 3 bases and J dropped 5 bases, with 8 bases sitting between them. CDR3 length equals 12 residues. CDR3 in amino acids: CASSFNRDEQYF. Here the CDR3 DNA reads TGTGCCAGCAGCTTCAACAGGGACGAGCAGTACTTC.

This clone has just a few counts. The chain is built from TRBV5-8 and TRBJ1-6; 8 bases line up with TRBD1. The junction had 4 bases not matched to a gene; V was cut back by 1 base and J by 7 bases. There are 15 residues in the CDR3. In germline, CDR1 is SGHTS, CDR2 YDEGEE. This chain's CDR3 is CASSLQGARNSPLHF. The DNA for the CDR3 is TGTGCCAGCAGCTTGCAGGGGGCGAGGAATTCACCCCTCCACTTT.

The CDR3 sequence is CASSPQNYEQYF. The CDR3 nucleotides read TGTGCCAGCTCACCACAGAATTACGAGCAGTACTTC. The chain combines TRBV18 with TRBJ2-7, with no clear D. V lost 1 base and J lost 4, with 5 bases in between. CDR1 is KGHSH, CDR2 LQKENI, per germline. The CDR3 has 12 amino acids.

V gene TRBV5-8 combines with J gene TRBJ1-2, with 12 bases fitting TRBD1. CDR1 SGHTS and CDR2 YDEGEE come from the germline V gene. With V trimmed by 5 bases and J by 6 bases, 8 bases remained unmatched. This CDR3 region has 15 residues. CDR3 sequence: CASRNPGQGADGYTF. Written as DNA, the CDR3 is TGTGCCAGCAGAAATCCGGGACAGGGGGCAGATGGCTACACCTTC.

This chain joins TRBV15 and TRBJ1-1, with no clear D. CDR3 length: 15 residues. Looked up from germline, CDR1 is LNHNV and CDR2 is YYDKDF (reference sequence). The V end lost 0 bases, the J end lost 1 base, and 9 bases lay between the germline ends. The CDR3 here is CATSRDKVPNTEAFF. The CDR3 nucleotides are TGTGCCACCAGCAGAGATAAAGTGCCGAACACTGAAGCTTTCTTT.

The rearrangement joins TRBV14 to TRBJ2-6, with D unresolved. CDR1 is SGHDN, CDR2 FVKESK, per germline. CDR3 length: 13 amino acids. V shed 4 bases and J shed 2 bases, with 3 bases lying between them. The CDR3 sequence is CASSLTGANVLTF. In DNA form, the CDR3 reads TGTGCCAGCAGCCTTACTGGGGCCAACGTCCTGACTTTC.

The rearrangement uses TRBV6-1 and TRBJ1-3; D is perhaps TRBD1 (5 bases). Germline lookup yields CDR1 MNHNS and CDR2 SASEGT. V lost 4 bases and J lost 2, with 12 bases in between. The CDR3 is 15 residues long. The CDR3 DNA sequence: TGTGCCAGCAGTGTCCACGGACAAGCTGGAAACACCATATATTTT. Protein: CASSVHGQAGNTIYF.

V usage is TRBV28 and J usage is TRBJ2-5; D is undetermined. Trimming shortened V by 3 bases and J by 5 bases, and 10 bases separated the two germline ends. From germline, CDR1 is MDHEN and CDR2 SYDVKM. This CDR3 comprises 13 residues. The CDR3 reads CASSLGSQETQYF. CDR3 bases: TGTGCCAGCAGTTTGGGCAGTCAGGAGACCCAGTACTTC.

This clone is medium-sized in the sample. The J gene is TRBJ2-1, the V gene TRBV27, with a tentative D call TRBD2 (6 bases). Germline V gene lookup returns CDR1 MNHEY and CDR2 SMNVEV (reference sequence). CDR3 length equals 14 residues. V shed 3 bases and J shed 6 bases, with 12 bases lying between them. The chain's CDR3 is CASSLGGTGNEQFF. CDR3 DNA: TGTGCCAGCAGTTTGGGCGGGACGGGCAATGAGCAGTTCTTC.

The chain uses TRBV6-5 and TRBJ1-1, with 8 positions matching TRBD1. V lost 5 bases and J lost 4; bases outside the gene matches: 3. The CDR3 is made up of 13 amino acids. CDR1 is MNHEY, CDR2 SVGAGI, per germline. The CDR3 spells CASSRGQGTEAFF. The CDR3 nucleotides read TGTGCCAGCAGTCGAGGACAGGGCACTGAAGCTTTCTTT.

This chain uses TRBV6-5 with TRBJ2-1; TRBD2 agrees at 7 bases. V shed 4 bases and J 3 bases; nucleotides not matched to a gene: 6. Germline V gene lookup returns CDR1 MNHEY and CDR2 SVGAGI. CDR3 length: 15 amino acids. The CDR3 here is CASSSGLGSYNEQFF. The CDR3 bases are TGTGCCAGCAGTTCCGGACTAGGGAGCTACAATGAGCAGTTCTTC.

The rearrangement uses TRBV11-3 and TRBJ2-3; the D is unclear. The CDR3 contains 12 residues. The V gene's germline CDR1 is SGHNT and CDR2 YENEEA. Trimming removed 1 base at V and 5 bases at J, with 4 bases between. Here the CDR3 DNA reads TGTGCCAGCAGCTTAGTTGGAGATACGCAGTATTTT. Its protein product is CASSLVGDTQYF.

The chain joins TRBV18 to TRBJ1-5; D not certain. The V gene's germline CDR1 is KGHSH and CDR2 LQKENI. V was cut by 3 bases and J by 3 bases, with 3 bases left in between. CDR3 length: 12 residues. The CDR3 region has the DNA TGTGCCAGCTCACCCCCCAATCAGCCCCAGCATTTT. Protein sequence: CASSPPNQPQHF. The variable domain in full, with the rest retrieved from reference TRBV18 and TRBJ1-5, is NAGVMQNPRHLVRRRGQEARLRCSPMKGHSHVYWYRQLPEEGLKFMVYLQKENIIDESGMPKERFSAEFPKEGPSILRIQQVVRGDSAAYFCASSPPNQPQHFGDGTRLSIL.

The J gene is TRBJ1-2, the V gene TRBV2; D call uncertain. Germline V CDR1 and CDR2: SNHLY, FYNNEI. V was shortened by 0 bases and J by 5 bases, with 4 bases between the two germline ends. This CDR3 spans 12 amino acids. CDR3 region: CASSEALYGYTF. The CDR3 DNA sequence: TGTGCCAGCAGTGAAGCCTTATATGGCTACACCTTC.

The chain couples TRBV5-1 to TRBJ2-1, with D perhaps matching TRBD1 or TRBD2 (7 bases each). The V and J ends lost 0 bases and 9 bases respectively, with 16 bases between them. Germline CDR1 SGHRS, CDR2 YFSETQ. This CDR3 is built from 15 residues. The chain's CDR3 is CASSLDLQGGSEQFF. CDR3 nucleotide sequence: TGCGCCAGCAGCTTGGACCTCCAGGGGGGGAGTGAGCAGTTCTTC.

This clone was detected only a few times. The chain is built from TRBV29-1 and TRBJ2-2, with D unclear. The ends were cut back, 4 bases at V and 7 bases at J, with 7 bases in the middle. The V gene's germline CDR1 is SQVTM and CDR2 ANQGSEA. The CDR3 sequence is 11 residues long. The CDR3 region has the DNA TGCAGCGTTGGTGTGGGCGGGGAGCTGTTTTTT. Amino acids: CSVGVGGELFF.

This chain links TRBV10-3 with TRBJ2-2; TRBD2 agrees at 16 bases. The J segment lost 7 bases and the V segment lost 2 bases, leaving 10 bases of the junction unmatched. The CDR3 runs 19 residues. The germline V gene has CDR1 ENHRY and CDR2 SYGVKD. This chain's CDR3 is CAISEPPGLAGGLGGELFF. CDR3 nucleotides: TGTGCCATCAGTGAGCCCCCGGGACTAGCGGGAGGGCTTGGCGGGGAGCTGTTTTTT.

The rearrangement links TRBV5-8 to TRBJ2-1, with D maybe TRBD2 (6 bases). V was clipped by 4 bases and J by 7 bases, with 15 bases between them. The CDR3 runs to 14 residues. The germline gives CDR1 SGHTS, CDR2 YDEGEE. CDR3 DNA: TGTGCCAGCAGCCATCGGACTACCCTAAATGAGCAGTTCTTC. It specifies CASSHRTTLNEQFF.

The J gene is TRBJ2-1, the V gene TRBV11-2; D remains ambiguous. CDR1 is SGHAT and CDR2 is FQNNGV in the germline V gene. Trimming pared 1 base from V and 0 bases from J, leaving 4 bases between. The CDR3 runs 14 residues. The CDR3, as DNA: TGTGCCAGCAGCTTAGGGAGCTCCTACAATGAGCAGTTCTTC. It codes for CASSLGSSYNEQFF.

The chain couples TRBV2 to TRBJ1-2, with a tentative D call TRBD1 (5 bases). Germline values: CDR1 SNHLY, CDR2 FYNNEI. The CDR3 length is 13 residues. V shed 8 bases and J shed 6 bases, with 16 bases lying between them. CDR3 amino acids: CASQGGEEDGYTF. The CDR3 nucleotides read TGTGCCAGCCAGGGCGGCGAGGAAGATGGCTACACCTTC.

The rearrangement links TRBV29-1 to TRBJ2-5; D possibly uses TRBD1 or TRBD2 (6 bases each). Germline CDR1 SQVTM, CDR2 ANQGSEA. This CDR3 comprises 13 residues. V lost 2 bases and J 5 bases, leaving 12 bases between the germline ends. The CDR3 region is CSVETGAAETQYF. CDR3 DNA: TGCAGCGTTGAAACGGGGGCTGCGGAGACCCAGTACTTC.